This TCR beta chain was observed in a study of TIL therapy for anti-PD-1-resistant metastatic lung cancer. The overall study: Patients then received nivolumab; progressors got lymphodepletion, TIL and IL-2. Most patients had lung adenocarcinoma; a handful of tumors were EGFR-mutant, two ALK-rearranged; half smoked currently or formerly. Patients had a median age of around 56 years (range roughly 38-85).

The CDR3 totals 15 residues. Germline CDR1 reads WNHNN; CDR2 reads SYGVQD (reference sequence). The V gene lost 5 bases and the J gene lost 0 bases, with 10 bases spanning the gap. Sequencing used immunoSEQ v3. Clones were sequenced by immunoSEQ multiplex PCR, and TCRdb holds only the in-frame ones, with some missing. The sample records about 59,000 clones, 70% to 75% being singletons. Time point: pre-treatment sample, taken before nivolumab and TIL therapy. The chain links TRBV10-1 to TRBJ2-2, with a tentative D call TRBD1 (6 bases). The source is a person between 25 and 80 years old with non-small cell lung cancer. The material sequenced was blood, taken at baseline. The CDR3 DNA reads as TGCGCCAGCAGTCCGGCAGGGGCGAACACCGGGGAGCTGTTTTTT. Protein product: CASSPAGANTGELFF.